This passage covers 32 T cell receptor beta chains from one sample sequenced in a study of Ad26.COV2.S vaccination and SARS-CoV-2 variants. Data came from immunoSEQ multiplex PCR; TCRdb stores just in-frame clones and leaves some out. The data contain some 320,000 clones, around 81% of them singletons. Regarding treatment: approximately 18 received Ad26.COV2.S at low or high dose, single or two shots; roughly 5 received placebo; per-sample allocation not given. Collection of samples fell on day 63 after the first vaccine or placebo injection. Sequenced material: peripheral blood, taken in a trial of Ad26.COV2.S vaccine versus placebo. These receptors all come from a person aged 18 to 59 who received the Ad26.COV2.S COVID-19 vaccine or a placebo.

This clone has just a few counts. At the DNA level, this CDR3 is encoded by other sequences in the same sample as well. The rearrangement links TRBV28 to TRBJ1-5; D is possibly TRBD1 (6 bases). CDR1 and CDR2 from the germline V gene are MDHEN and SYDVKM. Trimming took 2 bases from V and 5 from J, leaving 10 bases between them. This CDR3 is built from 14 residues. CDR3 loop: CASSLGQGYQPQHF. As DNA, the CDR3 is TGTGCCAGCAGTTTAGGGCAGGGGTATCAGCCCCAGCATTTT.

This clone appeared a few times. The chain carries TRBV10-3 and TRBJ1-3; D not certain. Germline values: CDR1 ENHRY, CDR2 SYGVKD. V lost 4 bases to trimming and J lost 1 base, with 11 bases between them. CDR3 size: 15 residues. The CDR3, as DNA: TGTGCCATCAGTGCTCCCTCGGGGTCTGGAAACACCATATATTTT. As protein: CAISAPSGSGNTIYF.

This clone was seen only once. This chain joins TRBV5-1 and TRBJ2-5, with 14 bases matching TRBD2. Germline V gene sequence: CDR1 SGHRS, CDR2 YFSETQ. The CDR3 consists of 16 residues. V lost 2 bases, J lost 1 base, and 1 base stayed unmatched. The CDR3 here is CASSFGTSGGQETQYF. The DNA for the CDR3 is TGCGCCAGCAGCTTCGGGACTAGCGGGGGCCAAGAGACCCAGTACTTC.

The chain joins TRBV27 to TRBJ2-1, with unresolved D. CDR1 is MNHEY, CDR2 SMNVEV, per germline (reference sequence). CDR3 length: 16 residues. V was shortened by 10 bases and J by 0 bases, with 19 bases between the two germline ends. The CDR3 DNA sequence: TGTGCCAACTTTCGCCCCCGGGCCCACTCCTACAATGAGCAGTTCTTC. Its translation: CANFRPRAHSYNEQFF.

The chain couples TRBV3-1 (or the pseudogene TRBV3-2) to TRBJ1-1, with D perhaps matching TRBD1 (5 bases). V was pared by 6 bases and J by 2 bases, with 13 bases between. The CDR3 is made up of 14 amino acids. Germline lookup yields CDR1 LGHDT and CDR2 YNNKEL (reference sequence). CDR3 sequence reads: CASSHGAPNTEAFF. DNA of the CDR3: TGTGCCAGCAGTCATGGGGCCCCAAACACTGAAGCTTTCTTT.

The CDR3 reads CASSLARAGELFF. The DNA of the CDR3 is TGCGCCAGCAGCTTGGCCAGGGCCGGGGAGCTGTTTTTT. The rearrangement links TRBV5-1 to TRBJ2-2; a possible D gene is TRBD1 (5 bases). Trimming took 0 bases from V and 6 from J, leaving 6 bases between them. This CDR3 region has 13 residues. From germline, CDR1 is SGHRS and CDR2 YFSETQ.

V usage is TRBV3-1 (or the pseudogene TRBV3-2) and J usage is TRBJ2-7; unclear D gene. V was pared by 1 base and J by 3 bases, with 10 bases between. Germline V CDR1 and CDR2: LGHDT, YNNKEL (reference sequence). The CDR3 is 14 residues long. The CDR3 region is CASSQAAGIYEQYF. DNA for the CDR3: TGTGCCAGCAGCCAAGCGGCCGGAATCTACGAGCAGTACTTC.

The rearrangement links TRBV11-2 to TRBJ2-2; the match to TRBD1 covers 9 bases. V trimming: 3 bases; J trimming: 0 bases; junction bases outside the gene matches: 2. Germline V gene data show CDR1 as SGHAT and CDR2 as FQNNGV. The CDR3 is 16 amino acids. The DNA of the CDR3 is TGTGCCAGCAGCTTCACAGGGGGCCCGAACACCGGGGAGCTGTTTTTT. The encoded protein is CASSFTGGPNTGELFF. The full variable domain, with the rest looked up from reference TRBV11-2 and TRBJ2-2, is EAGVAQSPRYKIIEKRQSVAFWCNPISGHATLYWYQQILGQGPKLLIQFQNNGVVDDSQLPKDRFSAERLKGVDSTLKIQPAKLEDSAVYLCASSFTGGPNTGELFFGEGSRLTVL.

This clone was recorded a few times. The rearrangement joins TRBV19 to TRBJ1-3; the D is unclear. The CDR3 totals 14 residues. Trimming left V 4 bases short and J 5 bases short, with 12 bases between. CDR1 and CDR2 from the germline V gene are LNHDA and SQIVND (reference sequence). As DNA, the CDR3 is TGTGCCAGTAGTACCACCCACACTCGAAACACCATATATTTT. Its translation is CASSTTHTRNTIYF.

A single count supports this clone. The chain is built from TRBV3-1 (or the pseudogene TRBV3-2) and TRBJ2-7; TRBD1 matches at 11 bases. There are 16 residues in the CDR3. The germline gives CDR1 LGHDT, CDR2 YNNKEL (reference sequence). Losses at the gene ends were 0 bases for V and 6 bases for J; bases not matched to a gene: 7. The CDR3 protein is CASSQDPGTGGSEQYF. CDR3 sequence (DNA): TGTGCCAGCAGCCAAGACCCCGGGACAGGGGGGAGCGAGCAGTACTTC.

The rearrangement uses TRBV27 and TRBJ2-7, with TRBD1 matching over 10 bases. From germline, CDR1 is MNHEY and CDR2 SMNVEV (reference sequence). After removal of 8 bases from V and 6 bases from J, the junction contained 10 bases not matched to a gene. The CDR3 sequence is 14 residues long. The CDR3 is CASGGRQGAGEQYF. The CDR3 DNA follows: TGTGCCAGCGGGGGTAGACAGGGGGCGGGCGAGCAGTACTTC.

The V gene is TRBV6-5, the J gene TRBJ1-1, with D unclear. This CDR3 has 15 residues. Trimming shortened V by 6 bases and J by 3 bases, and 17 bases separated the two germline ends. Germline V gene data show CDR1 as MNHEY and CDR2 as SVGAGI. The CDR3 sequence: CASRWTGLSDTEAFF. DNA of the CDR3: TGTGCCAGCAGGTGGACGGGCCTGTCGGACACTGAAGCTTTCTTT.

The chain has TRBV3-1 (or the pseudogene TRBV3-2) and TRBJ2-1; D gene unclear. The CDR3 length is 14 residues. V shed 1 base and J shed 4 bases, with 8 bases lying between them. CDR1 and CDR2 (germline): LGHDT, YNNKEL (reference sequence). The CDR3 DNA reads TGTGCCAGCAGCCAAGTTCGGAGATACAATGAGCAGTTCTTC. Its protein is CASSQVRRYNEQFF.

The chain recombines TRBV27 with TRBJ1-6; no clear D. Trimming took 5 bases from V and 9 from J, leaving 11 bases between them. The germline V gene encodes CDR1 MNHEY and CDR2 SMNVEV (reference sequence). There are 13 residues in the CDR3. CDR3 amino acids: CASSDFRFSPLHF. The CDR3 nucleotides are TGTGCCAGCAGTGATTTCAGGTTTTCACCCCTCCACTTT.

The chain uses TRBV5-1 and TRBJ1-3; D remains ambiguous. CDR3 length: 16 amino acids. V dropped 0 bases and J dropped 1 base, with 11 bases sitting between them. Germline loops: CDR1 SGHRS, CDR2 YFSETQ. CDR3 sequence reads: CASSLAGMQSGNTIYF. In DNA, the CDR3 is TGCGCCAGCAGCTTGGCCGGGATGCAGTCTGGAAACACCATATATTTT.

This clone was seen a handful of times. The chain employs TRBV7-3 and TRBJ1-1, with D uncertain. The CDR3 sequence is 15 residues long. Trimming removed 0 bases at V and 1 base at J, with 9 bases between. From germline, CDR1 is SGHTA and CDR2 FQGTGA. The CDR3 loop reads CASSLTAGWNTEAFF. For the CDR3, the DNA is TGTGCCAGCAGCTTAACGGCAGGTTGGAACACTGAAGCTTTCTTT. Full variable domain (rest looked up from reference TRBV7-3 and TRBJ1-1): GAGVSQTPSNKVTEKGKYVELRCDPISGHTALYWYRQSLGQGPEFLIYFQGTGAADDSGLPNDRFFAVRPEGSVSTLKIQRTERGDSAVYLCASSLTAGWNTEAFFGQGTRLTVV.

This clone has just a few counts. The chain links TRBV5-4 to TRBJ1-3; D might be TRBD1 (5 bases). Trimming removed 1 base at V and 4 bases at J, with 12 bases between. Germline loops: CDR1 SGHNT, CDR2 YYREEE (reference sequence). This CDR3 comprises 15 residues. The CDR3: CASSLRGGTGNTIYF. CDR3 nucleotides: TGTGCCAGCAGCTTGCGAGGCGGGACCGGAAACACCATATATTTT.

This clone came up a few times. V is TRBV4-1 and J is TRBJ1-1; weak D call: TRBD1 (6 bases). The CDR3 is 14 residues long. Looked up from germline, CDR1 is MGHRA and CDR2 is YSYEKL. Trimming left V 1 base short and J 6 bases short, with 12 bases between. The DNA of the CDR3 is TGCGCCAGCAGCCAAGGACTCAGGGGCCCTGAAGCTTTCTTT. Amino acids: CASSQGLRGPEAFF.

The V and J genes are TRBV10-3 and TRBJ2-5, with unresolved D. From germline, CDR1 is ENHRY and CDR2 SYGVKD. CDR3 length: 16 residues. V was clipped by 0 bases and J by 5 bases, with 16 bases between them. CDR3 residues: CAISESWQNRAETQYF. The CDR3 nucleotides are TGTGCCATCAGTGAGTCTTGGCAGAACCGGGCGGAGACCCAGTACTTC.

This clone was seen repeatedly, ten times or more. The J gene is TRBJ1-2, the V gene TRBV5-5; no reliable D call. V lost 0 bases, J lost 0 bases, and 18 bases lay in between. This CDR3 comprises 18 residues. CDR1 SGHKS and CDR2 YYEKEE come from the germline V gene (reference sequence). CDR3 bases: TGTGCCAGCAGCTTGGCGCAAGGTGTTGTTCTCCCTAACTATGGCTACACCTTC. Its translation is CASSLAQGVVLPNYGYTF.

The chain recombines TRBV24-1 with TRBJ2-1; tentatively, D is TRBD2 (5 bases). The CDR3 loop spans 12 amino acids. V gave up 3 bases and J gave up 10 bases, with 9 bases separating them. Germline V gene data show CDR1 as KGHDR and CDR2 as SFDVKD. The DNA for the CDR3 is TGTGCCACCAGTGATGGCCCGGGGGAGCAGTTCTTC. As protein: CATSDGPGEQFF.

This chain uses TRBV10-3 with TRBJ2-1, with 11 bases aligning to TRBD2. This CDR3 spans 15 amino acids. CDR1 ENHRY and CDR2 SYGVKD come from the germline V gene. J was trimmed by 4 bases and V by 6 bases; bases with no gene match: 5. The CDR3 bases are TGTGCCATCAGCCTGACTAGCGGGGAGTACAATGAGCAGTTCTTC. Protein: CAISLTSGEYNEQFF.

The chain joins TRBV5-1 to TRBJ2-2, with D uncertain. The CDR3 has 15 amino acids. Germline CDR1 reads SGHRS; CDR2 reads YFSETQ. V was shortened by 0 bases and J by 2 bases, with 8 bases between the two germline ends. CDR3 nucleotide sequence: TGCGCCAGCAGCTTGGGCCGTTCCAACACCGGGGAGCTGTTTTTT. Translating gives CASSLGRSNTGELFF. The variable domain in full, completed from reference TRBV5-1 and TRBJ2-2, reads KAGVTQTPRYLIKTRGQQVTLSCSPISGHRSVSWYQQTPGQGLQFLFEYFSETQRNKGNFPGRFSGRQFSNSRSEMNVSTLELGDSALYLCASSLGRSNTGELFFGEGSRLTVL.

This sequence joins TRBV14 and TRBJ1-2, with 9 bases aligning to TRBD1. Germline V gene lookup returns CDR1 SGHDN and CDR2 FVKESK. CDR3 size: 15 residues. With 4 bases clipped from V and 0 bases from J, the junction kept 3 bases outside the gene matches. DNA for the CDR3: TGTGCCAGCAGCCTAACAGGGGGCTCTAACTATGGCTACACCTTC. Its protein is CASSLTGGSNYGYTF.

This chain joins TRBV6-5 and TRBJ1-2; TRBD1 aligns across 9 bases. Germline V gene sequence: CDR1 MNHEY, CDR2 SVGAGI. The CDR3 spans 16 residues. J was trimmed by 4 bases and V by 4 bases; bases with no gene match: 10. CDR3 sequence reads: CASSSLGTGIGYGYTF. The CDR3 nucleotides are TGTGCCAGCAGTTCCCTTGGGACAGGGATAGGCTATGGCTACACCTTC.

This clone came up a few times. V usage is TRBV7-9 and J usage is TRBJ2-2, with TRBD1 matching over 7 bases. Trimming removed 3 bases from V and 10 bases from J; junction bases left unmatched: 8. CDR3 length: 14 residues. Germline loops: CDR1 SEHNR, CDR2 FQNEAQ (reference sequence). CDR3 in DNA: TGTGCCAGCAGCTTTTTGTACAGGGGTGCGGAGCTGTTTTTT. It encodes CASSFLYRGAELFF.

J is TRBJ2-4 and V is TRBV3-1 (or the pseudogene TRBV3-2), with D maybe TRBD2 (6 bases). Trimming stripped 3 bases from V and 0 bases from J, with 18 bases between. Germline V gene data show CDR1 as LGHDT and CDR2 as YNNKEL (reference sequence). The CDR3 is 18 residues long. Here the CDR3 DNA reads TGTGCCAGCAGCCAGGGGATAATTGGGACTTTAGCCAAAAACATTCAGTACTTC. This translates into CASSQGIIGTLAKNIQYF.

In this sample, this clone turned up once. The V and J genes are TRBV27 and TRBJ1-6, with D perhaps matching TRBD1 (5 bases). Between the trimmed V and J ends, which lost 4 bases and 7 bases, there was a span of 11 bases. CDR1 and CDR2 (germline): MNHEY, SMNVEV (reference sequence). The CDR3 has 14 amino acids. CDR3 amino acids: CASSSLGVNSPLHF. CDR3 bases: TGTGCCAGCAGTTCTCTAGGGGTCAATTCACCCCTCCACTTT.

The J gene is TRBJ2-1, the V gene TRBV20-1, with 8 bases matching TRBD2. Per the germline V gene, CDR1 is DFQATT and CDR2 is SNEGSKA (reference sequence). J was trimmed by 3 bases and V by 3 bases; bases with no gene match: 10. The CDR3 sequence is 16 residues long. The CDR3 region is CSASDSSGRSYNEQFF. The DNA for the CDR3 is TGCAGTGCTAGTGATTCTAGCGGGCGCAGCTACAATGAGCAGTTCTTC.

This clone was seen only a few times. The chain carries TRBV4-2 and TRBJ1-6; D unresolved. Germline CDR1 and CDR2: LGHNA and YNFKEQ. With 4 bases removed from V and 6 bases from J, the gap between germline ends came to 7 bases. There are 13 residues in the CDR3. The CDR3 nucleotides are TGTGCCAGCAGCCTGACTCTTAATTCACCCCTCCACTTT. This translates into CASSLTLNSPLHF.

This chain joins TRBV24-1 and TRBJ2-2, with TRBD2 matching 11 bases. CDR1 and CDR2 (germline): KGHDR, SFDVKD. V was clipped by 4 bases and J by 2 bases; unmatched bases: 5. The CDR3 spans 17 residues. The CDR3 loop reads CATSESSGGPNTGELFF. CDR3 sequence (DNA): TGTGCCACCAGTGAATCTAGCGGGGGGCCCAACACCGGGGAGCTGTTTTTT.

In its sample, this clone was seen once. V and J are TRBV28 and TRBJ2-3; no clear D. Deletions cut 3 bases from V and 4 bases from J, with 8 bases between. The CDR3 has 13 amino acids. CDR1 is MDHEN, CDR2 SYDVKM, per germline. This CDR3 is CASSFPTPDTQYF. CDR3 in DNA: TGTGCCAGCAGTTTTCCGACCCCAGATACGCAGTATTTT.